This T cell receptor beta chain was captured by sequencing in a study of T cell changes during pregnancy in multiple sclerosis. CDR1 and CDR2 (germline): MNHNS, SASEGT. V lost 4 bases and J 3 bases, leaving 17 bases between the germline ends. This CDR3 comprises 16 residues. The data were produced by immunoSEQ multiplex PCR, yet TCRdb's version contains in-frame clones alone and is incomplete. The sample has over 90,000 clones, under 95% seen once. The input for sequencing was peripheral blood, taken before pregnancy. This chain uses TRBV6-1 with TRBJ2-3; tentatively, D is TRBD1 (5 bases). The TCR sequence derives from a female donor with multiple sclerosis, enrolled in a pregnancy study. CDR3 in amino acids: CASSGRGRKGTDTQYF. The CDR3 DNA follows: TGTGCCAGCAGTGGTAGAGGAAGGAAGGGGACAGATACGCAGTATTTT.